One sample yielded the 30 T cell receptor beta chains listed below, sequenced in a study of human T cells and chemical hapten exposure. Time point specified: patch test 2, 6 weeks after DPC sensitization. Treatment meaning: therapeutic diphenylcyclopropenone sensitization with weekly scalp DPC. TCRdb independently ran MiXCR on the RACE reads; one entry per CDR3 protein. This sample has more than 90,000 distinct CDR3 sequences, with around 10% found just once. Specimen: whole blood, collected in connection with sensitization to the hapten diphenylcyclopropenone (DPC). Receptor source: a woman in her thirties or forties with alopecia areata. Some clones in this sample may be carry-over from other donors' samples.

The table lists this clonotype with a count of one. The chain links TRBV18 to TRBJ1-1, with D possibly matching TRBD1 (5 bases). CDR3 length: 16 amino acids. V dropped 6 bases and J dropped 0 bases, with 17 bases sitting between them. Germline V CDR1 and CDR2: KGHSH, LQKENI. In DNA form, the CDR3 reads TGTGCCAGCTCCCGTCGCAGGGAAGAGATGAACACTGAAGCTTTCTTT. Protein: CASSRRREEMNTEAFF.

V and J are TRBV28 and TRBJ2-4; a possible D gene is TRBD2 (6 bases). CDR3 length: 11 amino acids. V was pared by 10 bases and J by 11 bases, with 15 bases between. Germline CDR1 is MDHEN and CDR2 is SYDVKM. CDR3 coding DNA: TGTGCCACCCTGGGAGGTCGGGTTCAGTACTTC. Its translation: CATLGGRVQYF. Filled out from reference TRBV28 and TRBJ2-4, the complete variable domain reads DVKVTQSSRYLVKRTGEKVFLECVQDMDHENMFWYRQDPGLGLRLIYFSYDVKMKEKGDIPEGYSVSREKKERFSLILESASTNQTSMYLCATLGGRVQYFGAGTRLSVL.

This clonotype was seen a few times. V gene TRBV6-6 combines with J gene TRBJ1-1; 8 nucleotides line up with TRBD1. Trimming cost V 5 bases and J 10 bases; bases outside gene matches: 12. The CDR3 length is 14 residues. The V gene's germline CDR1 is MNHNY and CDR2 SVGAGI (reference sequence). CDR3 nucleotides: TGTGCCAGCAGTACCGACAGGGGCCGTGATGGAGCTTTCTTT. Translation gives CASSTDRGRDGAFF.

This clonotype came up many times. J is TRBJ2-5 and V is TRBV9, with D perhaps TRBD2 (6 bases). The CDR3 totals 15 residues. V was pared by 4 bases and J by 5 bases, with 18 bases between. Germline CDR1 and CDR2: SGDLS and YYNGEE. CDR3 sequence (DNA): TGTGCCAGCAGCCCTTCTAGCGAGGGTTTGGAGACCCAGTACTTC. Translating it yields CASSPSSEGLETQYF.

J is TRBJ2-1 and V is TRBV5-1, with no clear D. This CDR3 contains 17 residues. Trimming removed 0 bases from V and 2 bases from J, with 15 bases in between. The germline V gene encodes CDR1 SGHRS and CDR2 YFSETQ. This CDR3 reads CASSLGLTADPYNEQFF. The CDR3 DNA is TGCGCCAGCAGCTTGGGCCTTACGGCCGATCCCTACAATGAGCAGTTCTTC.

This clonotype has a handful of counts. This sequence joins TRBV19 and TRBJ2-1; TRBD2 agrees at 8 bases. This CDR3 has 15 amino acids. The J segment lost 9 bases and the V segment lost 7 bases, leaving 14 bases of the junction unmatched. Per germline, CDR1 LNHDA and CDR2 SQIVND (reference sequence). CDR3 region: CASTNQAAGGGEQFF. CDR3 DNA sequence: TGTGCCAGTACCAACCAAGCTGCGGGGGGCGGTGAGCAGTTCTTC.

There are many counts of this clonotype. V is TRBV11-2 and J is TRBJ1-2; possible D gene TRBD1, 6 bases. CDR3 length: 16 residues. V was trimmed by 6 bases and J by 4 bases, leaving 21 bases between them. Germline V lookup: CDR1 SGHAT, CDR2 FQNNGV. CDR3 sequence reads: CASRLGGLAESYGYTF. The CDR3 coding sequence is TGTGCCAGCAGGCTCGGGGGCTTGGCCGAATCCTATGGCTACACCTTC. Variable domain in full (rest from reference TRBV11-2 and TRBJ1-2): EAGVAQSPRYKIIEKRQSVAFWCNPISGHATLYWYQQILGQGPKLLIQFQNNGVVDDSQLPKDRFSAERLKGVDSTLKIQPAKLEDSAVYLCASRLGGLAESYGYTFGSGTRLTVV.

This clonotype appeared many times. This chain uses TRBV9 with TRBJ2-3, with 10 nucleotides matching TRBD2. This CDR3 spans 16 amino acids. J was trimmed by 4 bases and V by 4 bases; bases with no gene match: 9. CDR1 is SGDLS and CDR2 is YYNGEE in the germline V gene. CDR3 in DNA: TGTGCCAGCAGCCCCCAAGCGGGAGGGCCCGCAGATACGCAGTATTTT. Residues: CASSPQAGGPADTQYF. The variable domain in full, completed from reference TRBV9 and TRBJ2-3, reads DSGVTQTPKHLITATGQRVTLRCSPRSGDLSVYWYQQSLDQGLQFLIQYYNGEERAKGNILERFSAQQFPDLHSELNLSSLELGDSALYFCASSPQAGGPADTQYFGPGTRLTVL.

In this sample, this clonotype turned up many times. Here the CDR3 reads CASSLAGANTDTQYF. The CDR3 region has the DNA TGTGCCAGCAGCTTAGCTGGGGCCAACACAGATACGCAGTATTTT. This chain links TRBV11-2 with TRBJ2-3, with D tentatively TRBD1 (5 bases). The ends were cut back, 1 base at V and 2 bases at J, with 10 bases in the middle. In germline, CDR1 is SGHAT, CDR2 FQNNGV. There are 15 residues in the CDR3.

This clonotype appeared a few times. The genes are TRBV21-1 and TRBJ2-1; TRBD2, the table's D call, was not compared with the DNA. TRBV21-1 is shown as a pseudogene. The CDR3 extends over 18 amino acids. The CDR3: CASSKAASGSLFFDEQFF. CDR3 sequence (DNA): TGTGCCAGCAGCAAAGCGGCTAGCGGGAGTCTCTTCTTCGATGAGCAGTTCTTC.

A few counts support this clonotype. The CDR3 nucleotides are TGCAGTGCTCCCTCCTCTCAAAGGGGCACAGATACGCAGTATTTT. Encoded protein: CSAPSSQRGTDTQYF. The chain combines TRBV20-1 with TRBJ2-3, with unresolved D. Trimming took 5 bases from V and 1 from J, leaving 16 bases between them. Germline assignment: CDR1 DFQATT and CDR2 SNEGSKA (reference sequence). The CDR3 totals 15 residues.

This chain connects TRBV10-3 to TRBJ2-7, with D possibly called TRBD1 or TRBD2 (5 bases each). Trimming removed 8 bases from V and 1 base from J, with 12 bases in between. Germline CDR1 is ENHRY and CDR2 is SYGVKD. The CDR3 contains 13 residues. The CDR3 region has the DNA TGTGCCATCGGGGGACGAGAGTCCTACGAGCAGTACTTC. Residues: CAIGGRESYEQYF.

A few counts support this clonotype. V is TRBV2 and J is TRBJ1-2; tentative D call: TRBD1 (5 bases). This CDR3 is 13 amino acids long. The ends were cut back, 8 bases at V and 3 bases at J, with 13 bases in the middle. Germline CDR1 reads SNHLY; CDR2 reads FYNNEI. The CDR3 nucleotides read TGTGCCAGCTCTGGGGACGGGGACTATGGCTACACCTTC. Translated, it gives CASSGDGDYGYTF.

This clonotype appeared many times. The CDR3 is CASIPHGPGELFF. The CDR3 nucleotides read TGTGCCAGCATCCCTCATGGGCCCGGGGAGCTGTTTTTT. The chain employs TRBV6-2 or TRBV6-3 and TRBJ2-2, with D unclear. Germline V gene data show CDR1 as MNHEY and CDR2 as SVGEGT. The germline V and J ends were trimmed by 7 bases and 6 bases, with 12 bases remaining between them. The CDR3 is 13 amino acids.

V gene TRBV7-6 combines with J gene TRBJ1-6, with D possibly TRBD1 on 5 matching bases. This CDR3 spans 13 amino acids. CDR1 and CDR2 from the germline V gene are SGHVS and FNYEAQ. V dropped 4 bases and J dropped 9 bases, with 10 bases sitting between them. The CDR3 sequence: CASSSLGGSPLHF. The DNA of the CDR3 is TGTGCCAGCAGCTCCTTGGGGGGTTCACCCCTCCACTTT.

In this sample, this clonotype turned up many times. DNA for the CDR3: TGTGCCAGCAGCTTGGTTACAATTAAGAACTATGGCTACACCTTC. Protein: CASSLVTIKNYGYTF. The V gene is TRBV5-4, the J gene TRBJ1-2; D is ambiguous. The germline V and J ends were trimmed by 0 bases and 2 bases, with 11 bases remaining between them. CDR3 length equals 15 residues. Looked up from germline, CDR1 is SGHNT and CDR2 is YYREEE (reference sequence).

The chain has TRBV28 and TRBJ1-1; possibly TRBD1 for D (5 bases). Germline lookup yields CDR1 MDHEN and CDR2 SYDVKM. Trimming stripped 1 base from V and 4 bases from J, with 13 bases between. CDR3 length: 15 residues. The CDR3 is CASSLSGGWGTEAFF. In DNA, the CDR3 is TGTGCCAGCAGTTTATCGGGGGGTTGGGGCACTGAAGCTTTCTTT. Full variable domain (remainder filled in from reference TRBV28 and TRBJ1-1): DVKVTQSSRYLVKRTGEKVFLECVQDMDHENMFWYRQDPGLGLRLIYFSYDVKMKEKGDIPEGYSVSREKKERFSLILESASTNQTSMYLCASSLSGGWGTEAFFGQGTRLTVV.

This clonotype has more than one count but fewer than ten. The chain combines TRBV29-1 with TRBJ2-1, with 8 bases that match TRBD2. The CDR3 has 16 residues. Per the germline V gene, CDR1 is SQVTM and CDR2 is ANQGSEA. V shed 3 bases and J 4 bases; nucleotides not matched to a gene: 11. CDR3 DNA sequence: TGCAGCGTTGAGGATCTGGCTAGCGGGCTTTACAATGAGCAGTTCTTC. Encoded protein: CSVEDLASGLYNEQFF.

The chain couples TRBV6-2 or TRBV6-3 to TRBJ2-3; D gene uncertain. Germline lookup yields CDR1 MNHEY and CDR2 SVGEGT. Trimming shortened V by 4 bases and J by 0 bases, and 11 bases separated the two germline ends. The CDR3 contains 15 residues. The chain's CDR3 is CASSLGIWSTDTQYF. As DNA, the CDR3 is TGTGCCAGCAGTTTAGGGATTTGGAGCACAGATACGCAGTATTTT.

This clonotype was seen ten or more times. This chain links TRBV27 with TRBJ1-4; D gene unclear. The CDR3 loop spans 11 amino acids. Trimming took 6 bases from V and 5 from J, leaving 4 bases between them. Looked up from germline, CDR1 is MNHEY and CDR2 is SMNVEV (reference sequence). The CDR3 spells CASRSNEKLFF. In nucleotides, the CDR3 is TGTGCCAGCAGGTCCAATGAAAAACTGTTTTTT.

This clonotype appeared a few times. This chain connects TRBV7-8 to TRBJ2-1, with 7 bases that match TRBD1. V lost 1 base, J lost 3 bases, and 3 bases stayed unmatched. Germline CDR1 reads SGHVS; CDR2 reads FQNEAQ. This CDR3 region has 15 residues. The DNA of the CDR3 is TGTGCCAGCAGCTTAGAAAGGGGGCACTACAATGAGCAGTTCTTC. Amino acids: CASSLERGHYNEQFF.

This chain joins TRBV5-6 and TRBJ1-1; D gene uncertain. Trimming cost V 1 base and J 8 bases, with 12 bases left between them. This CDR3 comprises 13 residues. Germline CDR1 SGHDT, CDR2 YYEEEE. Written as DNA, the CDR3 is TGTGCCAGCAGCTTGTCTAAGTCAGGAGAAGCTTTCTTT. As protein: CASSLSKSGEAFF.

This clonotype was found a few times. The rearrangement links TRBV9 to TRBJ2-3; 7 bases are shared with TRBD2. The junction had 3 bases not matched to a gene; V was cut back by 1 base and J by 1 base. CDR1 and CDR2 from the germline V gene are SGDLS and YYNGEE. The CDR3 extends over 15 amino acids. The CDR3 reads CASSVPAGGTDTQYF. The CDR3, as DNA: TGTGCCAGCAGCGTACCGGCGGGAGGCACAGATACGCAGTATTTT.

This clonotype was detected many times. The chain couples TRBV9 to TRBJ1-1; the match to TRBD1 covers 8 bases. The CDR3 runs to 15 residues. V shed 3 bases and J 4 bases; nucleotides not matched to a gene: 8. CDR1 and CDR2 from the germline V gene are SGDLS and YYNGEE. For the CDR3, the DNA is TGTGCCAGCAGCGGAACGACAGGGGCGGCCACTGAAGCTTTCTTT. Encoded protein: CASSGTTGAATEAFF. Full variable domain (rest looked up from reference TRBV9 and TRBJ1-1): DSGVTQTPKHLITATGQRVTLRCSPRSGDLSVYWYQQSLDQGLQFLIQYYNGEERAKGNILERFSAQQFPDLHSELNLSSLELGDSALYFCASSGTTGAATEAFFGQGTRLTVV.

The V gene is TRBV19, the J gene TRBJ1-5; TRBD1 aligns across 10 bases. Germline V gene data show CDR1 as LNHDA and CDR2 as SQIVND (reference sequence). V was clipped by 7 bases and J by 3 bases; unmatched bases: 15. The CDR3 covers 18 residues. The CDR3 region is CASTATGGFDGVNQPQHF. CDR3 coding DNA: TGTGCCAGTACCGCGACAGGGGGCTTTGATGGGGTCAATCAGCCCCAGCATTTT.

The rearrangement links TRBV29-1 to TRBJ1-2; D remains ambiguous. The CDR3 contains 12 residues. The germline V gene encodes CDR1 SQVTM and CDR2 ANQGSEA. The V and J ends lost 3 bases and 5 bases respectively, with 10 bases between them. CDR3 DNA sequence: TGCAGCGTTGACAGGTCCGGTTATGGCTACACCTTC. Protein sequence: CSVDRSGYGYTF. The full variable domain, completed using reference TRBV29-1 and TRBJ1-2, is SAVISQKPSRDICQRGTSLTIQCQVDSQVTMMFWYRQQPGQSLTLIATANQGSEATYESGFVIDKFPISRPNLTFSTLTVSNMSPEDSSIYLCSVDRSGYGYTFGSGTRLTVV.

DNA for the CDR3: TGTGCCAGCAGTTACAGGACAGGTGGCTCTGAAGCTTTCTTT. It encodes CASSYRTGGSEAFF. The rearrangement uses TRBV6-5 and TRBJ1-1, with 7 bases matching TRBD1. The CDR3 length is 14 residues. Unmatched junction bases numbered 6, after V lost 2 bases and J lost 6 bases. CDR1 MNHEY and CDR2 SVGAGI come from the germline V gene.

In its sample, this clonotype was seen once. Relative to the germline gene, one junction end is altered; a read error may explain this. The chain carries TRBV9 and TRBJ1-4; D call uncertain. The CDR3 totals 15 residues. Germline-derived CDR1 and CDR2 are SGDLS and YYNGEE. This chain's CDR3 is CVSSVDERPNEKLFF. The CDR3 nucleotides are TGTGTCAGCAGCGTAGACGAGAGGCCTAATGAAAAACTGTTTTTT.

The chain carries TRBV4-2 and TRBJ1-1; TRBD1 matches at 8 bases. V lost 7 bases, J lost 1 base, and 8 bases stayed unmatched. The CDR3 is 15 amino acids. Germline loops: CDR1 LGHNA, CDR2 YNFKEQ. The CDR3 here is CASNRHTGGNTEAFF. The CDR3 DNA reads TGTGCCAGCAACCGACATACAGGGGGGAACACTGAAGCTTTCTTT.

This clonotype appeared a few times. The chain has TRBV20-1 and TRBJ1-2; D not certain. V was shortened by 0 bases and J by 2 bases, with 19 bases between the two germline ends. Germline V CDR1 and CDR2: DFQATT, SNEGSKA (reference sequence). CDR3 size: 17 residues. The CDR3 DNA follows: TGCAGTGCTAGAGATTTCGGCCGCCAACCTCCCAACTATGGCTACACCTTC. Protein: CSARDFGRQPPNYGYTF.